The source of this T cell receptor (beta chain) is a study of T cells in Graves' hyperthyroidism and ophthalmopathy. Study-level points and caveats: The model foresaw ophthalmopathy a median roughly 6.3 months prior to onset.

This clonotype was counted only a few times. Its target is unknown. Template material for amplifying TCR beta CDR3 regions consisted of RNA transcripts. The HTBI primer set drove a first-round RT-PCR of the TCR CDR3. Using its own MiXCR run on the multiplex PCR reads, TCRdb lists one record per CDR3 protein. The sample shows fewer than 500,000 distinct CDR3 sequences, about 14% of them seen only once. J was trimmed by 2 bases and V by 2 bases; bases with no gene match: 4. Germline V CDR1 and CDR2: SGDLS, YYNGEE. This CDR3 is 15 amino acids long. This chain links TRBV9 with TRBJ2-3, with 8 bases fitting TRBD2. The receptor's source is a woman in her thirties with Graves' ophthalmopathy. The sequencing input was blood. The CDR3 bases are TGTGCCAGCAGCGTCGGGGGGGGGTACACAGATACGCAGTATTTT. Its translation: CASSVGGGYTDTQYF.